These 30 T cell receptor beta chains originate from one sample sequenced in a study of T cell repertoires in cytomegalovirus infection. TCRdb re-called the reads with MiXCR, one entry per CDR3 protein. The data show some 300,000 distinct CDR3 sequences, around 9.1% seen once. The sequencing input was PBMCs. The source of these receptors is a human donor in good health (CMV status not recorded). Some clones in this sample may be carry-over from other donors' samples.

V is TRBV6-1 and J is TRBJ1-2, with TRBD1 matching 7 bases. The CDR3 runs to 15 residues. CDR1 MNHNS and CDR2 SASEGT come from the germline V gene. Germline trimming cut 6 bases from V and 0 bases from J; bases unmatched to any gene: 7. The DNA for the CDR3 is TGTGCCAGCAGGACCGGACAGGTGTCTAACTATGGCTACACCTTC. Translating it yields CASRTGQVSNYGYTF.

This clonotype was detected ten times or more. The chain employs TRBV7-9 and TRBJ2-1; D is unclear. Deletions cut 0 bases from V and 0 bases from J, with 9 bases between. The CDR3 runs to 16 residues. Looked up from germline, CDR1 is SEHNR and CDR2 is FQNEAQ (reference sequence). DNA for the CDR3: TGTGCCAGCAGCTTAGCGGGGAAGAGCTCCTACAATGAGCAGTTCTTC. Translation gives CASSLAGKSSYNEQFF.

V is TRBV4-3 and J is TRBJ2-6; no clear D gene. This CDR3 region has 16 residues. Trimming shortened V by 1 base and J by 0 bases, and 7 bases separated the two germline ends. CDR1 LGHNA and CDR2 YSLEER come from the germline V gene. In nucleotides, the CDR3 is TGCGCCAGCAGCCAAGGTTCTGACTCTGGGGCCAACGTCCTGACTTTC. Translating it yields CASSQGSDSGANVLTF.

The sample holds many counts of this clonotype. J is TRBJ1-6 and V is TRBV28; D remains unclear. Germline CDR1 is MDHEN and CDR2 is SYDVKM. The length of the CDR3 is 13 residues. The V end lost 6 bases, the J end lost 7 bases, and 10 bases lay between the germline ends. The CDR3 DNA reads TGTGCCAGCAGCCCTATTAGGAATTCACCCCTCCACTTT. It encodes CASSPIRNSPLHF.

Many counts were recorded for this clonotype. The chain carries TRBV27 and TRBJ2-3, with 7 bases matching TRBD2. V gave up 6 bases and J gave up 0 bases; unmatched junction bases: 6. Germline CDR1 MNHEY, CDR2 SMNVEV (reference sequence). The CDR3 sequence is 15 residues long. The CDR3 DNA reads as TGTGCCAGCAGGTTGGGACTACCTAGCACAGATACGCAGTATTTT. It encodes CASRLGLPSTDTQYF.

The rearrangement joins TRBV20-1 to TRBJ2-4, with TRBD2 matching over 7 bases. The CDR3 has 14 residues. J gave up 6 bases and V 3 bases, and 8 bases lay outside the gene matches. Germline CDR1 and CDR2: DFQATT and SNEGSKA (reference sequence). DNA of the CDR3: TGCAGTGCTAGGGTCTCTAGCGGACTAAACATTCAGTACTTC. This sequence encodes CSARVSSGLNIQYF.

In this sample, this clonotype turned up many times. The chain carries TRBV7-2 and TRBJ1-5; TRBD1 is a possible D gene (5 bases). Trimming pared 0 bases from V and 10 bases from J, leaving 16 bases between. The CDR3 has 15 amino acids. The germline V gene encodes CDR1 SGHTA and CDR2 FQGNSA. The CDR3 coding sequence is TGTGCCAGCAGCTTAGCGGTGGGGGGGGGAGGACCCCAGCATTTT. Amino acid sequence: CASSLAVGGGGPQHF.

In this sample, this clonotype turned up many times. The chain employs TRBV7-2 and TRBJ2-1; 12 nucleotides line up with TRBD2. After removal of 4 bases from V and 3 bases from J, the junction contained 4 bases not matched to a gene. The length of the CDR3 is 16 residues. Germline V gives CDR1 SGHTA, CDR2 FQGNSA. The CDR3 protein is CASSSRLAGVYNEQFF. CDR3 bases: TGTGCCAGCAGCTCCCGACTAGCGGGGGTCTACAATGAGCAGTTCTTC.

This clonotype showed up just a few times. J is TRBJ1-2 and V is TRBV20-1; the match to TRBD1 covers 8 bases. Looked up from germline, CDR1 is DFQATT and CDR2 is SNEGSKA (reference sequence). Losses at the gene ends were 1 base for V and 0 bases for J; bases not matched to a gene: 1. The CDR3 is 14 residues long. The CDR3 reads CSARVGQANYGYTF. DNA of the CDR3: TGCAGTGCTAGAGTGGGACAGGCTAACTATGGCTACACCTTC.

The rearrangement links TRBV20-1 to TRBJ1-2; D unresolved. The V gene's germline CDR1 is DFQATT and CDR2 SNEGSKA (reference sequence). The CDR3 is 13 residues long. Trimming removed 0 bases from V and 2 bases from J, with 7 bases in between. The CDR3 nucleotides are TGCAGTGCTAGAGATTCGACAAACTATGGCTACACCTTC. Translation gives CSARDSTNYGYTF.

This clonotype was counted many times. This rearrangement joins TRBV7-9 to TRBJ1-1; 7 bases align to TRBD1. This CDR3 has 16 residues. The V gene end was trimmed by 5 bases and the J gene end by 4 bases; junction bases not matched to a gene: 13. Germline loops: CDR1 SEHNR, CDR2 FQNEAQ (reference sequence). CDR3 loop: CASSRQRQGVSTEAFF. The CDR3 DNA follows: TGTGCCAGCAGCCGACAACGACAGGGAGTGAGCACTGAAGCTTTCTTT.

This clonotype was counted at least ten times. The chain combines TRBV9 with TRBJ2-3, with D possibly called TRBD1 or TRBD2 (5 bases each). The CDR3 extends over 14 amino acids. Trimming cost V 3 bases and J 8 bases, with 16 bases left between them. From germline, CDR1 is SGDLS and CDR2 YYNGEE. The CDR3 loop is CASSGSGRPGTQYF. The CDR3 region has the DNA TGTGCCAGCAGCGGCTCGGGACGCCCAGGTACGCAGTATTTT.

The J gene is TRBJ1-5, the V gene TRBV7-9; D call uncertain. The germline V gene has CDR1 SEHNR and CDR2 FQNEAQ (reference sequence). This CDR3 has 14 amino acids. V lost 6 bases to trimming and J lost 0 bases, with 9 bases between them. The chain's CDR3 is CASSTLGSNQPQHF. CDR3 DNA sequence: TGTGCCAGCAGTACCTTGGGTAGCAATCAGCCCCAGCATTTT.

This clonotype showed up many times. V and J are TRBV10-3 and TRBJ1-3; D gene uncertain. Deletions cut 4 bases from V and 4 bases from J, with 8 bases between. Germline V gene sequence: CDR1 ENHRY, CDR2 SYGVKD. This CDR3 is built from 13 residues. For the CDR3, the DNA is TGTGCCATCAGTGGGGGTCAAGGAAACACCATATATTTT. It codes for CAISGGQGNTIYF.

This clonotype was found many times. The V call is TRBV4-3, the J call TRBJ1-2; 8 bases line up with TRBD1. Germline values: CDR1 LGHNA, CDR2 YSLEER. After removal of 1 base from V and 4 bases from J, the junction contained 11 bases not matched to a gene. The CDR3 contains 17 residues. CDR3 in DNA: TGCGCCAGCAGCCAAGGGACAGGGATGGCGGTCGGCTATGGCTACACCTTC. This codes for CASSQGTGMAVGYGYTF.

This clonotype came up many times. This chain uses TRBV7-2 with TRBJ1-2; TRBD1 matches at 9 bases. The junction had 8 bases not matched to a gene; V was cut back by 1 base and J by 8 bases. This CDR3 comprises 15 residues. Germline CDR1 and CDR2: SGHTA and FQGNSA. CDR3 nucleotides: TGTGCCAGCAGCTTAGGACAGGGGGATCTCCAGGGCTACACCTTC. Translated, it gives CASSLGQGDLQGYTF.

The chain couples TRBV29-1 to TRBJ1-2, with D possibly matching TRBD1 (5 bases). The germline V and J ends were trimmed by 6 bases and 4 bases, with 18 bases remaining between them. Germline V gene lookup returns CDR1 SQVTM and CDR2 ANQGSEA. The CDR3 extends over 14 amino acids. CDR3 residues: CSVKTGGVGYGYTF. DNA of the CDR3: TGCAGCGTCAAGACGGGAGGGGTGGGCTATGGCTACACCTTC.

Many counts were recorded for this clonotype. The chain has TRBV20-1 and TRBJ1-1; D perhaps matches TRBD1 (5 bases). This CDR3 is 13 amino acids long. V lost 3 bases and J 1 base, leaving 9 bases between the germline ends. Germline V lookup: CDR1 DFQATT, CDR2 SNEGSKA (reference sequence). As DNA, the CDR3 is TGCAGTGCTAGTGGGCAGGGGAACACTGAAGCTTTCTTT. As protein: CSASGQGNTEAFF.

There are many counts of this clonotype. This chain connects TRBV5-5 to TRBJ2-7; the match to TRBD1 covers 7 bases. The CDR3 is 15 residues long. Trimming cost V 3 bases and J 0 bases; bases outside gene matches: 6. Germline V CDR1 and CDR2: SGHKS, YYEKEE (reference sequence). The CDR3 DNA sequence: TGTGCCAGCAGCTCCTGGGACAGTAGCTCCTACGAGCAGTACTTC. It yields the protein CASSSWDSSSYEQYF.

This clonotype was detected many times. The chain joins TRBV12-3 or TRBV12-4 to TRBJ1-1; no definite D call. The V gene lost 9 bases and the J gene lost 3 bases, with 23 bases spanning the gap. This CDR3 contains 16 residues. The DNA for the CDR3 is TGTGCCAGTACCCCCCAGGTAGGGAACTTCGACACTGAAGCTTTCTTT. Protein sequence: CASTPQVGNFDTEAFF.

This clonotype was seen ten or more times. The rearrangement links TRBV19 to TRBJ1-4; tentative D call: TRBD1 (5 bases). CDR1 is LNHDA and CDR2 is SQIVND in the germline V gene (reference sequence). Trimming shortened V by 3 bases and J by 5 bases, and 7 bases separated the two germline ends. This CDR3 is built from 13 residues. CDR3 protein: CASSIGANEKLFF. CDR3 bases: TGTGCCAGTAGTATTGGGGCCAATGAAAAACTGTTTTTT.

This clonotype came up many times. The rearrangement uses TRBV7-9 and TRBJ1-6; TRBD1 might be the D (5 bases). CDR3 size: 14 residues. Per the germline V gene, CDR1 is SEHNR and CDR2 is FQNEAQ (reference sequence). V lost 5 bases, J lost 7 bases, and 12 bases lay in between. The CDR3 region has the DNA TGTGCCAGCAGCGCAAGGGACTCCAATTCACCCCTCCACTTT. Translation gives CASSARDSNSPLHF.

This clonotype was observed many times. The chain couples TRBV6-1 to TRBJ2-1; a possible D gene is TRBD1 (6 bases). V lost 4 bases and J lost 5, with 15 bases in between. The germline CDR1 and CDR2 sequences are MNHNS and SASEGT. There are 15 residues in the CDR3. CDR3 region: CASSAPRQANNEQFF. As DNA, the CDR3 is TGTGCCAGCAGTGCCCCGAGACAGGCCAACAATGAGCAGTTCTTC.

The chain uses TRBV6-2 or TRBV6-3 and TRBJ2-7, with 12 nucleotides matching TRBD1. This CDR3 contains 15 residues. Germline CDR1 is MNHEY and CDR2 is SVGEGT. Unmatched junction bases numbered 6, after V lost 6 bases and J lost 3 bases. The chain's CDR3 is CASSHWDRGHYEQYV. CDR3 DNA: TGTGCCAGCAGCCACTGGGACAGGGGGCACTACGAGCAGTACGTC.

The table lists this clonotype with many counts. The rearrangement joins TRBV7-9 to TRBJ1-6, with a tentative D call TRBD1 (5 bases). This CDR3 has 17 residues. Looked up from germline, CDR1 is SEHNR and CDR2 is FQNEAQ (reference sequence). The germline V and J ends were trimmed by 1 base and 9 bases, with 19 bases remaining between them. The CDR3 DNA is TGTGCCAGCAGCTTAGTAAGGGGTGCGGCCCGGGCTTCACCCCTCCACTTT. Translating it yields CASSLVRGAARASPLHF.

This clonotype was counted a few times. The CDR3 DNA reads TGTGCCAGCAGCTACCGACAGGGACAGCCCCAGCATTTT. Its protein product is CASSYRQGQPQHF. The rearrangement uses TRBV7-2 and TRBJ1-5, with TRBD1 matching 7 bases. Trimming at V came to 4 bases and at J to 7 bases, leaving 4 bases not matched to a gene. The CDR3 consists of 13 residues. Per germline, CDR1 SGHTA and CDR2 FQGNSA.

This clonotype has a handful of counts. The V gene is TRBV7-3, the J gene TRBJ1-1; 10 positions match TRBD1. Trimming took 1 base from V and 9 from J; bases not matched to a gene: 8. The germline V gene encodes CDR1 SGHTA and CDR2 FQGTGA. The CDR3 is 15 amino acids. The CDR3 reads CASSLNEGGQGKAFF. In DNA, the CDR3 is TGTGCCAGCAGCTTAAATGAGGGGGGACAGGGGAAAGCTTTCTTT.

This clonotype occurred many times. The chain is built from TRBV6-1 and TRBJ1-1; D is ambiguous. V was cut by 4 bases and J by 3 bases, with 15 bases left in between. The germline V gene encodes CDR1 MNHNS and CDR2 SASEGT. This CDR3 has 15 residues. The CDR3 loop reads CASSGTTRPDTEAFF. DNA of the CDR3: TGTGCCAGCAGTGGAACGACCCGGCCCGACACTGAAGCTTTCTTT.

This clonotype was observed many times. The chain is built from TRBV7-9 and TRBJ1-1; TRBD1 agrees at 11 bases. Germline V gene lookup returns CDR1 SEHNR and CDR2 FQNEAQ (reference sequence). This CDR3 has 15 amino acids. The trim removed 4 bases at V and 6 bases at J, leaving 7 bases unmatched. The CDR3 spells CASSSGDRGSAEAFF. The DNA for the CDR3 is TGTGCCAGCAGCTCAGGGGACAGGGGGAGCGCTGAAGCTTTCTTT.

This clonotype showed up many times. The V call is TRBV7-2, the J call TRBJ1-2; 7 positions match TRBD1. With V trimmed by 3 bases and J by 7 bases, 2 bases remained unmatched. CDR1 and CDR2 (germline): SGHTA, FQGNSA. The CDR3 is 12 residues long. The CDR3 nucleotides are TGTGCCAGCAGCTTGACAGGGTTTGGCTACACCTTC. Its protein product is CASSLTGFGYTF.